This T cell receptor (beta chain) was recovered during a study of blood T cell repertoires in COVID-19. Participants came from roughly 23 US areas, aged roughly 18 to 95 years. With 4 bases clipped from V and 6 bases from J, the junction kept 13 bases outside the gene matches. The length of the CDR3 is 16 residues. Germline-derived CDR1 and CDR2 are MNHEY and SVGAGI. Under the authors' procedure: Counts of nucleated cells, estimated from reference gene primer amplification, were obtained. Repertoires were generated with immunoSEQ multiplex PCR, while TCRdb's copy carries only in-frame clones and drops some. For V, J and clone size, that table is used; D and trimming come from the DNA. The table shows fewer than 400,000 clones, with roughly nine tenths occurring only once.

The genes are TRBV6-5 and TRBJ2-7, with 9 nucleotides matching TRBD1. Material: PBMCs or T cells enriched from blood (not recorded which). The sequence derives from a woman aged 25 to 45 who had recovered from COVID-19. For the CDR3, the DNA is TGTGCCAGCAGTTCCGGGCGCGGGACAGGGATCTCCGAGCAGTACTTC. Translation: CASSSGRGTGISEQYF.